Listed below are T cell receptor beta chains from one sample, sequenced in a study of T cell responses to AZD1222 COVID-19 vaccine. Libraries were prepared by immunoSEQ multiplex PCR; TCRdb keeps only in-frame clonotypes and omits some of them. Here the sample spans 86,000 or so clones, just over 90% being singletons. The source was peripheral blood, collected on day 0 of MenACWY control vaccination. These receptors all come from an adult in good health. CDR3s leave out the opening cysteine and the closing phenylalanine or tryptophan. Fields, in order: J gene, D gene, V gene, CDR3 protein. A D gene is named only where the DNA matches it firmly.

TRBJ2-7 NA TRBV18 ASSPRPAAQGPSRSYEQY
TRBJ2-5 NA TRBV6-2/TRBV6-3 ASSYMQQETQY
TRBJ2-5 TRBD2 TRBV14 ASSPGPSGRARETQY
TRBJ1-2 NA TRBV28 ASSLLDGRDGYT
TRBJ2-7 NA TRBV19 ASSKLGQGGTYEQY
TRBJ2-3 NA TRBV27 ASSTLGVSTDTQY
TRBJ2-7 TRBD2 TRBV11-2 ASSLIQSGRKPYEQY
TRBJ1-5 NA TRBV7-9 ASSLSKGQGYQPQH
TRBJ2-3 TRBD2 TRBV6-4 ASSDMASGGTDTQY
TRBJ1-6 NA TRBV5-1 ASSFDAGVRSPLH
TRBJ2-7 NA TRBV20-1 SARDGYEQY
TRBJ1-2 TRBD1 TRBV7-6 ASSPGQGRNGYT
TRBJ2-7 TRBD1 TRBV28 ASSLDRGDNEQY
TRBJ2-5 TRBD1 TRBV19 ASSNTPGQGLETQY
TRBJ2-7 TRBD2 TRBV19 ASSTSGSKSYEQY
TRBJ2-3 NA TRBV7-9 ASSLGVPTDTQY
TRBJ2-2 NA TRBV19 ASGNTGELF
TRBJ1-6 TRBD1 TRBV28 ASSTVRQGPNSPLH
TRBJ1-2 TRBD1 TRBV2 AIPNPTGGYGYT
TRBJ2-2 NA TRBV6-2/TRBV6-3 ASSSVRANTGELF
TRBJ2-3 NA TRBV6-1 ASSEEAVTDTQY
TRBJ2-1 NA TRBV7-3 ASSQTGEQF
TRBJ1-2 NA TRBV19 ASSRGEPGGNYGYT
TRBJ1-4 NA TRBV30 AWGERQINEKLF
TRBJ1-2 TRBD1 TRBV7-9 ASSLDRENYGYT
TRBJ1-2 NA TRBV21-1 ASSKPGTGDRGNYGYT
TRBJ2-3 NA TRBV7-2 ASSFTGTDTQY
TRBJ1-2 NA TRBV5-1 ASSFSGISYGYT
TRBJ1-6 NA TRBV6-4 ASSDGQDLSSLH
TRBJ1-4 TRBD1 TRBV18 ASSANTGTGGQGEKLF